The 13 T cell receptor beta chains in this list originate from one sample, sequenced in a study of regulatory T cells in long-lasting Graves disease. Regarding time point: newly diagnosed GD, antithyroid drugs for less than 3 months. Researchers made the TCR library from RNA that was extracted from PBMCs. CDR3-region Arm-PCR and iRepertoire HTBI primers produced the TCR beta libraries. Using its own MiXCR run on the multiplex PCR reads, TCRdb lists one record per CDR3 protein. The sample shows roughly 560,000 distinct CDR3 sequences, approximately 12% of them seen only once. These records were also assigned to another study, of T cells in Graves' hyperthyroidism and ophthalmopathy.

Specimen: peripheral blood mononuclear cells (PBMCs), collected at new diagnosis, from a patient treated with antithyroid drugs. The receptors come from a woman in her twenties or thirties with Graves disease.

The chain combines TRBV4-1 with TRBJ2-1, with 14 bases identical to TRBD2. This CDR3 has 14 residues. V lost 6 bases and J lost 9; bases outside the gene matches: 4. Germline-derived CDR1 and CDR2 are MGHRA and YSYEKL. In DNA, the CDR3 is TGCGCCAGCAGACGACTAGCGGGAGGGGGTGAGCAGTTCTTC. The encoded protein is CASRRLAGGGEQFF.

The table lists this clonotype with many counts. CDR3 bases: TGTGCCAGCAGTGCCCCGGGACAGCTAGCGGGAAGGAACACCGGGGAGCTGTTTTTT. Residues: CASSAPGQLAGRNTGELFF. The chain couples TRBV2 to TRBJ2-2; TRBD2 agrees at 9 bases. Trimming took 4 bases from V and 1 from J; bases not matched to a gene: 13. This CDR3 has 19 amino acids. In germline, CDR1 is SNHLY, CDR2 FYNNEI.

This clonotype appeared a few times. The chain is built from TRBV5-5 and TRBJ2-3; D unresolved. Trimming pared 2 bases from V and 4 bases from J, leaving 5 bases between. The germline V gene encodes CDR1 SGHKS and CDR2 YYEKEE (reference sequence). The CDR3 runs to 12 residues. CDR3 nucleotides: TGTGCCAGCAGCTTTTGGCCAGATACGCAGTATTTT. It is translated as CASSFWPDTQYF. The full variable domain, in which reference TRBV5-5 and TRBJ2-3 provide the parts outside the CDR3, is DAGVTQSPTHLIKTRGQQVTLRCSPISGHKSVSWYQQVLGQGPQFIFQYYEKEERGRGNFPDRFSARQFPNYSSELNVNALLLGDSALYLCASSFWPDTQYFGPGTRLTVL.

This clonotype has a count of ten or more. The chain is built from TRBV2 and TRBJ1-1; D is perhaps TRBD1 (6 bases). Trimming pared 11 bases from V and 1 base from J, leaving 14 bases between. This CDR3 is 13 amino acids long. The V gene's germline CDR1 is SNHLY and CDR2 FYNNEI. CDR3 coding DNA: TGTGCCCGCCCGGGGGCGACGAACACTGAAGCTTTCTTT. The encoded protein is CARPGATNTEAFF.

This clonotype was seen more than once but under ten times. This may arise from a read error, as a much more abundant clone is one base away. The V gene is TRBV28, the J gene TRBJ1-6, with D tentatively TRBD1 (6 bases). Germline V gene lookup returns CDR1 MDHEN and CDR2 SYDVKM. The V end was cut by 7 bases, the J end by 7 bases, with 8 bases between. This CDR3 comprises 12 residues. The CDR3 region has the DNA TGTGCCAGCAATACAGGGAATTCACCCCTCCACTTT. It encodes CASNTGNSPLHF.

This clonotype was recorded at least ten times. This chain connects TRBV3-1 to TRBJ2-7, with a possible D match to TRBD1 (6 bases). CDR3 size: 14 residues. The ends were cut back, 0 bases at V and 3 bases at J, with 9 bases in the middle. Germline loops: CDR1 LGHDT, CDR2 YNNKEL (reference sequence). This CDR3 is CASSQDKTGYEQYF. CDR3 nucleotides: TGTGCCAGCAGCCAAGATAAGACAGGCTACGAGCAGTACTTC.

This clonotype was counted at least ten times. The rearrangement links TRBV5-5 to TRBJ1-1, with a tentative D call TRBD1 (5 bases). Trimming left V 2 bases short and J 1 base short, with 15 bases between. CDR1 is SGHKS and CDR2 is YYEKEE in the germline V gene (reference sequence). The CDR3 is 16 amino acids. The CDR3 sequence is CASSFRRGTSNTEAFF. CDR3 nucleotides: TGTGCCAGCAGCTTCCGACGGGGGACCTCGAACACTGAAGCTTTCTTT.

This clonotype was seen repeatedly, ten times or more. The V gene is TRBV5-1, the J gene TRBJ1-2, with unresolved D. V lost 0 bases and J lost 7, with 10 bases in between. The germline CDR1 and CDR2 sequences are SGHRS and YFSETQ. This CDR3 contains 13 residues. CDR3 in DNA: TGCGCCAGCAGCTTGGAACAAGGCGGTGGCTACACCTTC. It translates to CASSLEQGGGYTF.

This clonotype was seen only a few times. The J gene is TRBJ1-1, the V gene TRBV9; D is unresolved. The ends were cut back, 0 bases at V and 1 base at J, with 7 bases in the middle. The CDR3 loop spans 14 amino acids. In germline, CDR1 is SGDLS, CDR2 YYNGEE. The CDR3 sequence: CASSVVPSNTEAFF. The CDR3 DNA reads TGTGCCAGCAGCGTAGTTCCCTCGAACACTGAAGCTTTCTTT. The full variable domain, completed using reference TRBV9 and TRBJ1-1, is DSGVTQTPKHLITATGQRVTLRCSPRSGDLSVYWYQQSLDQGLQFLIQYYNGEERAKGNILERFSAQQFPDLHSELNLSSLELGDSALYFCASSVVPSNTEAFFGQGTRLTVV.

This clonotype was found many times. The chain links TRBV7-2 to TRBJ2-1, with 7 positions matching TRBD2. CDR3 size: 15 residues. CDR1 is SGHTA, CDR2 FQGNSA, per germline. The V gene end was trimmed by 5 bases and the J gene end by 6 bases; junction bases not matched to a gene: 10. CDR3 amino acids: CASSRSAGVGNEQFF. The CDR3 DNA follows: TGTGCCAGCAGCCGATCGGCGGGAGTCGGCAATGAGCAGTTCTTC.

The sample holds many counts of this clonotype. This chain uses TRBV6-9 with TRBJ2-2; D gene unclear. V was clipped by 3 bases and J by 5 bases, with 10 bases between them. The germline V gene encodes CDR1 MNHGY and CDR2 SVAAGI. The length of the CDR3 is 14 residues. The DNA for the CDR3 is TGTGCCAGCAGTTACTTCATCCGGACCGGGGAGCTGTTTTTT. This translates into CASSYFIRTGELFF.

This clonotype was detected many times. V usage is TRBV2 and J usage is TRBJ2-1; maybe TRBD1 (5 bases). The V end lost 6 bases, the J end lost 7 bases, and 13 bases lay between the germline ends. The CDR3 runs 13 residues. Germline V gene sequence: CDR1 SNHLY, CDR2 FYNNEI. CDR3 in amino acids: CASRKIGQNEQFF. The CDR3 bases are TGTGCCAGCAGGAAAATAGGACAAAATGAGCAGTTCTTC. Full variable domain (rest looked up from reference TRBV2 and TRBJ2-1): EPEVTQTPSHQVTQMGQEVILRCVPISNHLYFYWYRQILGQKVEFLVSFYNNEISEKSEIFDDQFSVERPDGSNFTLKIRSTKLEDSAMYFCASRKIGQNEQFFGPGTRLTVL.

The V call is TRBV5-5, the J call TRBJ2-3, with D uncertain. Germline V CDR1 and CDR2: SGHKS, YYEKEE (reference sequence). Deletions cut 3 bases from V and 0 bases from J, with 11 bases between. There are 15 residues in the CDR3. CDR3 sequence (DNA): TGTGCCAGCAGCTCCCGACTCCCCAGCACAGATACGCAGTATTTT. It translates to CASSSRLPSTDTQYF.